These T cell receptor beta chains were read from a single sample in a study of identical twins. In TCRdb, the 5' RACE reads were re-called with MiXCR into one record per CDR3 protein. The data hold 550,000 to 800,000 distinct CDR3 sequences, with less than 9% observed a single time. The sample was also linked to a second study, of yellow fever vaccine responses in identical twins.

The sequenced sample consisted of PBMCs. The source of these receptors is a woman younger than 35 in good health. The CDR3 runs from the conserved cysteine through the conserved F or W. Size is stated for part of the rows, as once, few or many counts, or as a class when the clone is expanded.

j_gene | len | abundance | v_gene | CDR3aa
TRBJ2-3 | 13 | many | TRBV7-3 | CASSLREGDTQYF
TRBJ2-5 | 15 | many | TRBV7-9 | CASSLSALLQETQYF
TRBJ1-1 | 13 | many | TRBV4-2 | CASSQDQGAVAFF
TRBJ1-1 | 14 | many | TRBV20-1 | CSASESRVSAEAFF
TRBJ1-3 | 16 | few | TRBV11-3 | CASSPGGRSSGNTIYF
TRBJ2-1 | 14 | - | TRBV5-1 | CASSLMTSGQEQFF
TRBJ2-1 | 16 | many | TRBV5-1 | CASSRTTGGSYNEQFF
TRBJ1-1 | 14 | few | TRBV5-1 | CASSLTGSPSKAFF
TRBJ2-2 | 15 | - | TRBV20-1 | CSAREGGGKTGELFF
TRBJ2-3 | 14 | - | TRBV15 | CATSRDRQGSTQYF
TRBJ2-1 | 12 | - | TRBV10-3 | CAISEPDRAKFF
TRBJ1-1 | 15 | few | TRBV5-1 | CASSETGARNTEAFF
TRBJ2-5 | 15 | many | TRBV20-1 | CSARRLAGVQETQYF
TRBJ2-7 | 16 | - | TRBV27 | CASSWLAGAPFYGQYF
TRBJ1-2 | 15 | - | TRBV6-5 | CASSYGRGGPYGYTF
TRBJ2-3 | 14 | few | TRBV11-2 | CASSISGAIDTQYF
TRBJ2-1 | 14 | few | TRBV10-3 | CAISELAGEGPCFF
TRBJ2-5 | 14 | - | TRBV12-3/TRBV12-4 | CATREAGGPGTQYF
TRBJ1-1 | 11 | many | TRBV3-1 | CASSQGTRAFF
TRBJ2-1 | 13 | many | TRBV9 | CASSARRGNEQFF
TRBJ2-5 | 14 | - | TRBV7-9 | CASSLANTEETQYF
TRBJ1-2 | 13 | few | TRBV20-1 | CSAVLSSNYGYTF
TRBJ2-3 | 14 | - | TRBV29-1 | CSVPEGPTADTQYF
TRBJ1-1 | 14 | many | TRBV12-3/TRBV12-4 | CASSFSGENTEAFF
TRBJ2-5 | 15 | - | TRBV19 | CASSILPSGKETQYF
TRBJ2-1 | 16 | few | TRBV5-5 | CASSVTGTGYGNEQFF
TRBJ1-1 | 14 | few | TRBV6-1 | CASMGRQMNTEAFF
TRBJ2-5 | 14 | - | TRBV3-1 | CASSLPGSLETQYF
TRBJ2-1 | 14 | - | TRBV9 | CASSAWTGLNEQFF
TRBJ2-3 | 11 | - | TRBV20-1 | CSATRADTQYF
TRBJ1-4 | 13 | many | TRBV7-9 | CASSTGGLEKLFF
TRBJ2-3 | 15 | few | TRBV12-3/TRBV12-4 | CASSLEGSRTDTQYF
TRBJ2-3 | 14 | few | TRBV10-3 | CATTDYQSGDTQYF
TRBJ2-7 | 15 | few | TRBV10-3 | CAISESSGQGYEQYF
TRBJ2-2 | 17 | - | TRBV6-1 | CASSRLNPGLGTGELFF
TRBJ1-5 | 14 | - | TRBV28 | CASSFRGNNQPQHF
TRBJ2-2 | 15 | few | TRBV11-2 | CASSFRQGSTGELFF
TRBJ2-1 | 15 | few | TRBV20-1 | CSAEISTSGRNEQFF
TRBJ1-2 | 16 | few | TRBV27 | CASSRAGGAYNYGYTF
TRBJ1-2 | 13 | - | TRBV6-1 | CASSRQGAPGYTF
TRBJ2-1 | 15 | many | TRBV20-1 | CSTPSVQRSYNEQFF
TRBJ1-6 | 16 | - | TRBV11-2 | CASSPRQQGRISPLHF
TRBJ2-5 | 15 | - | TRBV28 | CASSIDRVGAETQYF
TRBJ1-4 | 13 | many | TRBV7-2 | CASSLRGGEKLFF
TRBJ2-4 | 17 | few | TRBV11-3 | CASSLGLQGGDKNIQYF
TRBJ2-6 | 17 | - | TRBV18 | CASSPARFITGANVLTF
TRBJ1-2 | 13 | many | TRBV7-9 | CASSAGHHYGYTF
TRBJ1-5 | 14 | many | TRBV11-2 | CASSLARGNQPQHF
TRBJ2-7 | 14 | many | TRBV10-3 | CASQTSGSPYEQYF
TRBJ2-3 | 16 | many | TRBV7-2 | CASSRLPGQLTDTQYF